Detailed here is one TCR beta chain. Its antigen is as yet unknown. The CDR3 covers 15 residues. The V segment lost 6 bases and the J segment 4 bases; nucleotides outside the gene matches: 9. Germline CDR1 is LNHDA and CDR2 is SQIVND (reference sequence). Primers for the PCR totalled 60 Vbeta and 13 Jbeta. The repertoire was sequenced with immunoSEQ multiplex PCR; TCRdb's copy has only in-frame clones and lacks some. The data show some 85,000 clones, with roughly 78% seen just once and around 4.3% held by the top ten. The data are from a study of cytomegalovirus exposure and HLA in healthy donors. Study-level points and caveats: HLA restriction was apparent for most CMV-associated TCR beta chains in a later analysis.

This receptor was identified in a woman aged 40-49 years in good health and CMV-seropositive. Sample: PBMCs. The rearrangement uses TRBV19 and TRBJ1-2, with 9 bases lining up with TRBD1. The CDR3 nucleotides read TGTGCCAGTAGGGGGGTTGGACAGGGGAGCTATGGCTACACCTTC. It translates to CASRGVGQGSYGYTF.